The entry below gives a single T cell receptor beta chain sequence along with its context. V was trimmed by 2 bases and J by 4 bases, leaving 9 bases between them. The germline gives CDR1 SGHTA, CDR2 FQGNSA. CDR3 length: 14 residues. TCRdb keeps only in-frame clones here, not all; method: immunoSEQ multiplex PCR. Of about 93,000 clones detected, about nine tenths appear once; the ten largest clones hold around 1.5%. The data were obtained in a study of blood T cell repertoires in COVID-19. The chain carries TRBV7-2 and TRBJ1-3; D is unclear. The sequence was collected from a human donor with active COVID-19. The donor label of this sample is uncertain. Sequencing was carried out using peripheral blood. The CDR3 region has the DNA TGTGCCAGCAGCTTAAACTATCCCGGAAACACCATATATTTT. As protein: CASSLNYPGNTIYF. Supplemented by reference TRBV7-2 and TRBJ1-3, the full variable domain reads GAGVSQSPSNKVTEKGKDVELRCDPISGHTALYWYRQSLGQGLEFLIYFQGNSAPDKSGLPSDRFSAERTGGSVSTLTIQRTQQEDSAVYLCASSLNYPGNTIYFGEGSWLTVV.